These 17 T cell receptor beta chains came from one sample sequenced in a study of shared clonotypes between healthy human individuals (dated by TCRdb to about 2020). Library preparation was by the immunoSEQ multiplex PCR assay. TCRdb limited this immuneACCESS table to in-frame rearrangements with V and J called. A share of clones is missing; checked studies link under half to unresolved V genes, and the rest is unexplained. The sample contains some 1,600,000 clones, roughly 98% of them found a single time. Less than 0.55% of the sample is held by the ten biggest clonotypes. Sequenced sample: naive CD4+ T cells sorted from blood. The sample's cell subset or site label, in plain terms: CD45RA+ positively selected. The receptors originated from a man aged 30 to 45 in good health.

The chain combines TRBV5-4 with TRBJ2-7; 10 bases match TRBD1. Germline lookup yields CDR1 SGHNT and CDR2 YYREEE (reference sequence). Unmatched junction bases numbered 3, after V lost 0 bases and J lost 6 bases. This CDR3 is 14 amino acids long. CDR3 coding DNA: TGTGCCAGCAGCTTGGGGGGACAGGGGAGCGAGCAGTACTTC. Amino acid sequence: CASSLGGQGSEQYF.

The rearrangement joins TRBV7-2 to TRBJ1-3; TRBD1 aligns across 7 bases. This CDR3 spans 15 amino acids. CDR1 SGHTA and CDR2 FQGNSA come from the germline V gene. The V segment lost 3 bases and the J segment 6 bases; nucleotides outside the gene matches: 8. CDR3 coding DNA: TGTGCCAGCAGCTTCGGACAGGCTCGCGAAAACACCATATATTTT. This gives the protein CASSFGQARENTIYF. The full variable domain, rest sourced from reference TRBV7-2 and TRBJ1-3, is GAGVSQSPSNKVTEKGKDVELRCDPISGHTALYWYRQSLGQGLEFLIYFQGNSAPDKSGLPSDRFSAERTGGSVSTLTIQRTQQEDSAVYLCASSFGQARENTIYFGEGSWLTVV.

V and J are TRBV11-1 and TRBJ2-7; tentatively, D is TRBD2 (5 bases). Deletions cut 0 bases from V and 4 bases from J, with 10 bases between. The CDR3 has 14 amino acids. From germline, CDR1 is SGHAT and CDR2 FQDESV (reference sequence). For the CDR3, the DNA is TGTGCCAGCAGCTTAGCTGGCGGAGGTTACGAGCAGTACTTC. Translating gives CASSLAGGGYEQYF.

The chain is built from TRBV27 and TRBJ2-3; 12 positions agree with TRBD2. The J segment lost 3 bases and the V segment lost 5 bases, leaving 6 bases of the junction unmatched. The V gene's germline CDR1 is MNHEY and CDR2 SMNVEV (reference sequence). This CDR3 region has 16 residues. The CDR3 sequence: CASSQLGLAGTDTQYF. The CDR3 DNA follows: TGTGCCAGCAGTCAGCTAGGACTAGCGGGAACAGATACGCAGTATTTT.

The rearrangement joins TRBV28 to TRBJ2-7; D may match TRBD1 or TRBD2 (5 bases each). The CDR3 extends over 15 amino acids. The germline V gene encodes CDR1 MDHEN and CDR2 SYDVKM. Trimming left V 5 bases short and J 3 bases short, with 17 bases between. The CDR3 loop reads CASSRPGTVYYEQYF. The CDR3 nucleotides are TGTGCCAGCAGTCGCCCGGGGACGGTCTACTACGAGCAGTACTTC. The variable domain in full, completed from reference TRBV28 and TRBJ2-7, reads DVKVTQSSRYLVKRTGEKVFLECVQDMDHENMFWYRQDPGLGLRLIYFSYDVKMKEKGDIPEGYSVSREKKERFSLILESASTNQTSMYLCASSRPGTVYYEQYFGPGTRLTVT.

The CDR3 is CASSLGQGRLGTNTEAFF. The CDR3 nucleotides read TGTGCCAGCAGCCTTGGACAGGGGAGGTTGGGGACCAACACTGAAGCTTTCTTT. The chain employs TRBV5-4 and TRBJ1-1; TRBD1 matches at 9 bases. Germline V gene data show CDR1 as SGHNT and CDR2 as YYREEE (reference sequence). The CDR3 sequence is 18 residues long. Losses at the gene ends were 4 bases for V and 2 bases for J; bases not matched to a gene: 15.

The V gene is TRBV11-2, the J gene TRBJ2-3; possibly TRBD1 or TRBD2 for D (5 bases each). V was clipped by 1 base and J by 2 bases, with 10 bases between them. Germline V gene data show CDR1 as SGHAT and CDR2 as FQNNGV. This CDR3 is built from 15 residues. DNA of the CDR3: TGTGCCAGCAGCTTAGGGGGGACCTTCACAGATACGCAGTATTTT. Translation: CASSLGGTFTDTQYF.

The DNA for the CDR3 is TGTGCCAGCAGCTTAACAGGCGTGAAAACTAACTATGGCTACACCTTC. Protein: CASSLTGVKTNYGYTF. V and J are TRBV7-9 and TRBJ1-2, with D possibly matching TRBD1 (5 bases). Germline V gene data show CDR1 as SEHNR and CDR2 as FQNEAQ (reference sequence). The CDR3 contains 16 residues. The V end was cut by 2 bases, the J end by 0 bases, with 13 bases between.

In regard to this clone: The same CDR3 arises from other DNA sequences in this sample as well. The chain links TRBV5-5 to TRBJ2-7, with TRBD2 matching 7 bases. Germline CDR1 SGHKS, CDR2 YYEKEE (reference sequence). The CDR3 sequence is 14 residues long. V lost 3 bases and J lost 3; bases outside the gene matches: 6. The CDR3 sequence: CASSSLGGFYEQYF. The CDR3 DNA reads TGTGCCAGCAGCTCTTTGGGGGGGTTCTACGAGCAGTACTTC.

V gene TRBV7-8 combines with J gene TRBJ2-2, with D unclear. Trimming shortened V by 4 bases and J by 7 bases, and 10 bases separated the two germline ends. The V gene's germline CDR1 is SGHVS and CDR2 FQNEAQ. The CDR3 has 13 amino acids. CDR3 in DNA: TGTGCCAGCAGCTCTTTTTCAGGCGGGGAGCTGTTTTTT. Encoded protein: CASSSFSGGELFF.

The chain has TRBV10-2 and TRBJ2-7, with D possibly matching TRBD1 (6 bases). Germline CDR1 is WSHSY and CDR2 is SAAADI. Between the trimmed V and J ends, which lost 8 bases and 4 bases, there was a span of 30 bases. The CDR3 runs to 18 residues. CDR3 DNA: TGCGCCAGCTCCCCGCCTCTAAAACTCGGGACATCTAAGTACGAGCAGTACTTC. This codes for CASSPPLKLGTSKYEQYF.

This chain joins TRBV5-4 and TRBJ1-1; possible D gene TRBD1, 5 bases. Trimming shortened V by 0 bases and J by 4 bases, and 7 bases separated the two germline ends. The CDR3 is made up of 13 amino acids. Germline V lookup: CDR1 SGHNT, CDR2 YYREEE (reference sequence). Here the CDR3 reads CASSLGQITEAFF. The DNA of the CDR3 is TGTGCCAGCAGCTTGGGACAGATCACTGAAGCTTTCTTT. The complete variable domain, with remaining parts taken from reference TRBV5-4 and TRBJ1-1, reads ETGVTQSPTHLIKTRGQQVTLRCSSQSGHNTVSWYQQALGQGPQFIFQYYREEENGRGNFPPRFSGLQFPNYSSELNVNALELDDSALYLCASSLGQITEAFFGQGTRLTVV.

This clone was seen only once. The DNA of the CDR3 is TGCGCCAGCAGGGAACAGGGGCTCTCAAACTATGGCTACACCTTC. Protein: CASREQGLSNYGYTF. The V call is TRBV5-1, the J call TRBJ1-2, with TRBD1 matching over 7 bases. This CDR3 spans 15 amino acids. Germline CDR1 SGHRS, CDR2 YFSETQ. The V and J ends lost 5 bases and 2 bases, in that order; junction bases with no gene match: 9.

This chain links TRBV5-3 with TRBJ2-5, with 8 bases aligning to TRBD1. TRBV5-3 is noted as an ORF with a role that remains uncertain. The trim removed 6 bases at V and 1 base at J, leaving 8 bases unmatched. There are 15 residues in the CDR3. The CDR3 DNA is TGTGCCAGAAAGGTGGACAGGGACCTCCAAGAGACCCAGTACTTC. Translating it yields CARKVDRDLQETQYF.

J is TRBJ1-4 and V is TRBV15, with a possible D match to TRBD1 (6 bases). Trimming took off 2 bases at V and 4 bases at J, with 11 bases between the two ends. Per germline, CDR1 LNHNV and CDR2 YYDKDF (reference sequence). CDR3 size: 15 residues. The CDR3 DNA sequence: TGTGCCACCAGCAGAAAGACAGGCCTTAATGAAAAACTGTTTTTT. It translates to CATSRKTGLNEKLFF.

The rearrangement links TRBV4-2 to TRBJ2-6; TRBD2 agrees at 10 bases. The CDR3 is 15 residues long. V shed 5 bases, J shed 2 bases, and the junction held 0 bases outside the gene matches. Per the germline V gene, CDR1 is LGHNA and CDR2 is YNFKEQ. The CDR3 DNA is TGTGCCAGCAGCAGCGGGGGGGCTGGGGCCAACGTCCTGACTTTC. Translation gives CASSSGGAGANVLTF.

The V gene is TRBV9, the J gene TRBJ2-3, with D possibly called TRBD1 or TRBD2 (5 bases each). Trimming removed 0 bases from V and 3 bases from J, with 11 bases in between. The CDR3 extends over 15 amino acids. Germline loops: CDR1 SGDLS, CDR2 YYNGEE. The CDR3 reads CASSVVGERTDTQYF. The CDR3 bases are TGTGCCAGCAGCGTAGTAGGGGAGAGGACAGATACGCAGTATTTT. Variable domain in full (rest from reference TRBV9 and TRBJ2-3): DSGVTQTPKHLITATGQRVTLRCSPRSGDLSVYWYQQSLDQGLQFLIQYYNGEERAKGNILERFSAQQFPDLHSELNLSSLELGDSALYFCASSVVGERTDTQYFGPGTRLTVL.